This T cell receptor (beta chain) originates from a study of T cell responses to AZD1222 COVID-19 vaccine. Clones were read by immunoSEQ multiplex PCR, and TCRdb kept only the in-frame ones, dropping some. The repertoire holds roughly 100,000 clones, with 82% as singletons. The specimen comprised peripheral blood, sampled on day 0 of AZD1222 vaccination. This sequence was found in an adult in good health.

CDR3 coding DNA: TGCGCCAGCAGCTTGGCGGGGGGTCTTGAGGAGACCCAGTACTTC. It translates to CASSLAGGLEETQYF. The chain joins TRBV5-1 to TRBJ2-5; 7 bases match TRBD2. Unmatched junction bases numbered 7, after V lost 0 bases and J lost 5 bases. This CDR3 has 15 residues. Per the germline V gene, CDR1 is SGHRS and CDR2 is YFSETQ.